These 9 T cell receptor beta chains share one sample of origin, sequenced in a study of T cells after yellow fever vaccination (dated by TCRdb to about 2019). Receptors were amplified or captured by 5' RACE. Sequenced using an Illumina HiSeq 2500. TCRdb reprocessed the public reads (quality trimming at Q25 with fastp, clone calling with MiXCR) and kept in-frame beta chains. For every CDR3 protein sequence, its rows merge into one entry that carries the most common genes and DNA. The sample profile shows over 110,000 distinct CDR3 sequences; 7.7% of them were found once. Around 0.73% of the sample is in the top ten clones. The treatment or condition label for this specimen denotes: live attenuated yellow fever vaccine strain. The specimen comprised CD4+ T cells sorted from PBMCs, sampled 5 days after the yellow fever booster vaccination. These TCRs come from a man aged 25 to 45 who received the YFV17D yellow fever vaccine.

This clonotype was picked up many times. The rearrangement uses TRBV24-1 and TRBJ2-2; D gene uncertain. Germline V gives CDR1 KGHDR, CDR2 SFDVKD. V was shortened by 5 bases and J by 3 bases, with 9 bases between the two germline ends. The CDR3 totals 14 residues. CDR3 in DNA: TGTGCCACCAGTGGCGCAGACTACACCGGGGAGCTGTTTTTT. Translating gives CATSGADYTGELFF.

In this sample, this clonotype turned up a few times. Here the CDR3 DNA reads TGTGCCAGCAGCTTAGGCCTGCAAGATAACACTGAAGCTTTCTTT. It yields the protein CASSLGLQDNTEAFF. This chain links TRBV13 with TRBJ1-1; no firm D call. There are 15 residues in the CDR3. Germline CDR1 reads PRHDT; CDR2 reads FYEKMQ (reference sequence). Deletions cut 0 bases from V and 2 bases from J, with 10 bases between.

This clonotype was seen many times. The V gene is TRBV6-5, the J gene TRBJ2-7, with D possibly TRBD2 on 5 matching bases. The CDR3 has 15 residues. Looked up from germline, CDR1 is MNHEY and CDR2 is SVGAGI. V lost 10 bases to trimming and J lost 2 bases, with 21 bases between them. CDR3 sequence reads: CATAPRALTTYEQYF. The DNA for the CDR3 is TGTGCCACGGCGCCGAGGGCACTTACTACCTACGAGCAGTACTTC.

This clonotype was observed many times. The V call is TRBV7-9, the J call TRBJ2-1; D is possibly TRBD1 (6 bases). The germline V gene encodes CDR1 SEHNR and CDR2 FQNEAQ (reference sequence). V lost 7 bases and J lost 6, with 19 bases in between. This CDR3 has 15 amino acids. The CDR3: CASTPTIRGSNEQFF. The CDR3 DNA reads TGTGCCAGCACCCCCACCATCAGGGGCAGCAATGAGCAGTTCTTC. The full variable domain, with the rest looked up from reference TRBV7-9 and TRBJ2-1, is DTGVSQNPRHKITKRGQNVTFRCDPISEHNRLYWYRQTLGQGPEFLTYFQNEAQLEKSRLLSDRFSAERPKGSFSTLEIQRTEQGDSAMYLCASTPTIRGSNEQFFGPGTRLTVL.

This clonotype has at least ten counts. The chain is built from TRBV7-8 and TRBJ2-2; 7 nucleotides match TRBD2. Germline V gives CDR1 SGHVS, CDR2 FQNEAQ. Unmatched junction bases numbered 9, after V lost 7 bases and J lost 1 base. This CDR3 is 16 amino acids long. CDR3 sequence: CASTPRASGNTGELFF. DNA for the CDR3: TGTGCCAGCACCCCTAGGGCTAGCGGGAACACCGGGGAGCTGTTTTTT. Looking up the rest from reference TRBV7-8 and TRBJ2-2 gives the full variable domain: GAGVSQSPRYKVAKRGQDVALRCDPISGHVSLFWYQQALGQGPEFLTYFQNEAQLDKSGLPSDRFFAERPEGSVSTLKIQRTQQEDSAVYLCASTPRASGNTGELFFGEGSRLTVL.

The table lists this clonotype with many counts. The rearrangement links TRBV5-1 to TRBJ2-7; 14 bases fit TRBD2. V shed 5 bases and J 2 bases; nucleotides not matched to a gene: 3. Germline values: CDR1 SGHRS, CDR2 YFSETQ. The CDR3 is 15 amino acids. CDR3 nucleotides: TGCGCCAGCAGTATGGGACTAGCGGGAGCCTACGAGCAGTACTTC. Protein: CASSMGLAGAYEQYF.

This clonotype was seen many times. Written as DNA, the CDR3 is TGCGCCAGCAGCTTGACTGGCAGGCTCAAAGATACGCAGTATTTT. It specifies CASSLTGRLKDTQYF. The V call is TRBV5-1, the J call TRBJ2-3; no clear D gene. The V gene's germline CDR1 is SGHRS and CDR2 YFSETQ. The CDR3 runs to 15 residues. V was pared by 1 base and J by 5 bases, with 14 bases between.

This chain uses TRBV4-3 with TRBJ2-1; D may be TRBD2 (6 bases). The CDR3 is 16 amino acids. Germline V gene data show CDR1 as LGHNA and CDR2 as YSLEER. V was pared by 0 bases and J by 6 bases, with 15 bases between. This CDR3 reads CASSQEYAWTINEQFF. CDR3 bases: TGCGCCAGCAGCCAAGAGTACGCGTGGACTATCAATGAGCAGTTCTTC.

Note on this clonotype: This may be a read error: a much more frequent sequence differs by one nucleotide. The genes are TRBV6-5 and TRBJ2-3; D perhaps matches TRBD2 (5 bases). Germline V gene data show CDR1 as MNHEY and CDR2 as SVGAGI. V was pared by 0 bases and J by 2 bases, with 18 bases between. The CDR3 extends over 18 amino acids. The CDR3 DNA reads as TGTGCCAGCAGTTACTCGAAGAGGCGGGCCCTCTACACAGATACGCAGTATTTT. Its protein is CASSYSKRRALYTDTQYF.